Below, 11 T cell receptor beta chains from the same sample are listed, as sequenced in a study of ipilimumab plus nivolumab after autologous stem cell transplantation. Sequencing used immunoSEQ multiplex PCR; TCRdb keeps in-frame clones, though not all of them. The data show 6,300 or so clones, approximately 92% seen once. Here the sequenced sample was PBMCs, taken in a trial of ipilimumab plus nivolumab as post-transplant consolidation. These TCRs come from a female donor with multiple myeloma.

About this clone itself: Within the sample, other DNA sequences also encode this same CDR3. This chain joins TRBV25-1 and TRBJ2-7; possible D gene TRBD2, 8 bases. The CDR3 totals 17 residues. The V end was cut by 6 bases, the J end by 5 bases, with 26 bases between. Germline V gives CDR1 MGHDK, CDR2 SYGVNS. The CDR3: CASSGGGRQGHTNEQYF. DNA of the CDR3: TGTGCCAGCAGCGGGGGGGGGCGACAGGGTCACACAAACGAGCAGTACTTC.

The chain employs TRBV5-8 and TRBJ2-3, with a possible D match to TRBD1 (5 bases). Trimming pared 0 bases from V and 4 bases from J, leaving 12 bases between. The CDR3 contains 15 residues. The germline CDR1 and CDR2 sequences are SGHTS and YDEGEE. The CDR3 loop reads CASSLGIGASDTQYF. CDR3 nucleotide sequence: TGTGCCAGCAGCTTGGGGATTGGGGCGTCAGATACGCAGTATTTT. The full variable domain, its missing parts supplied by reference TRBV5-8 and TRBJ2-3, is EAGVTQSPTHLIKTRGQQATLRCSPISGHTSVYWYQQALGLGLQFLLWYDEGEERNRGNFPPRFSGRQFPNYSSELNVNALELEDSALYLCASSLGIGASDTQYFGPGTRLTVL.

This chain joins TRBV7-6 and TRBJ1-1, with D possibly being TRBD1 (5 bases). V gave up 5 bases and J gave up 8 bases, with 9 bases separating them. The CDR3 is 11 amino acids. CDR1 and CDR2 from the germline V gene are SGHVS and FNYEAQ. CDR3 in amino acids: CASSATVEAFF. CDR3 nucleotide sequence: TGTGCCAGCAGCGCGACAGTAGAAGCTTTCTTT.

V is TRBV7-9 and J is TRBJ2-1, with 8 bases aligning to TRBD2. V lost 0 bases and J lost 7; bases outside the gene matches: 17. Germline assignment: CDR1 SEHNR and CDR2 FQNEAQ (reference sequence). The CDR3 has 19 amino acids. The CDR3 reads CASSLASLAVRGSLNEQFF. The CDR3 DNA reads TGTGCCAGCAGCTTAGCGTCACTAGCGGTCCGGGGGTCGCTAAATGAGCAGTTCTTC.

The V gene is TRBV5-6, the J gene TRBJ1-1; D is ambiguous. The CDR3 length is 12 residues. Trimming left V 3 bases short and J 4 bases short, with 7 bases between. Germline-derived CDR1 and CDR2 are SGHDT and YYEEEE. The CDR3 loop is CASSYGITEAFF. Here the CDR3 DNA reads TGTGCCAGCAGCTATGGAATCACTGAAGCTTTCTTT.

J is TRBJ2-5 and V is TRBV5-1; possibly TRBD2 for D (6 bases). The tail of the sequence fits TRBJ2-7 better, so the J call may be wrong. The CDR3 length is 14 residues. In germline, CDR1 is SGHRS, CDR2 YFSETQ. The CDR3 coding sequence is TGCGCCAGCAGCTTGATAGGGAGGTACTACGAGCAGTACTTC. Encoded protein: CASSLIGRYYEQYF.

This sequence joins TRBV28 and TRBJ1-5; tentative D call: TRBD1 (5 bases). Trimming shortened V by 6 bases and J by 5 bases, and 17 bases separated the two germline ends. There are 15 residues in the CDR3. The germline V gene has CDR1 MDHEN and CDR2 SYDVKM. CDR3 DNA: TGTGCCAGCAGAACCGGGACCTTAGTAGATCAGCCCCAGCATTTT. Protein sequence: CASRTGTLVDQPQHF.

The V call is TRBV29-1, the J call TRBJ2-7, with 10 bases lining up with TRBD1. The junction had 4 bases not matched to a gene; V was cut back by 4 bases and J by 1 base. Germline CDR1 reads SQVTM; CDR2 reads ANQGSEA. The CDR3 extends over 14 amino acids. DNA for the CDR3: TGCAGCGTTGTAAGGACAGGGGGTTCCTACGAGCAGTACTTC. Translated: CSVVRTGGSYEQYF.

The chain links TRBV6-5 to TRBJ1-1, with D unclear. Germline CDR1 and CDR2: MNHEY and SVGAGI. The CDR3 runs 15 residues. Between the trimmed V and J ends, which lost 0 bases and 5 bases, there was a span of 13 bases. The CDR3 protein is CASSYSTDLGTEAFF. The DNA for the CDR3 is TGTGCCAGCAGTTACTCAACGGACCTGGGGACTGAAGCTTTCTTT.

The chain uses TRBV10-1 and TRBJ1-2; D gene unclear. Germline values: CDR1 WNHNN, CDR2 SYGVQD (reference sequence). The CDR3 is 14 residues long. V gave up 2 bases and J gave up 3 bases, with 10 bases separating them. In DNA form, the CDR3 reads TGCGCCAGCAGTGAGGGGATCGGGGACTATGGCTACACCTTC. As protein: CASSEGIGDYGYTF.

This clone was picked up a small number of times. The gene calls are TRBV5-1 and TRBJ1-2, with D tentatively TRBD1 (6 bases). Trimming took off 7 bases at V and 4 bases at J, with 17 bases between the two ends. Germline assignment: CDR1 SGHRS and CDR2 YFSETQ. The CDR3 contains 14 residues. As DNA, the CDR3 is TGCGCCAGCCAGAGAATTTCAGGGGCCTATGGCTACACCTTC. The encoded protein is CASQRISGAYGYTF.